One sample yielded the 3 T cell receptor beta chains listed below, sequenced in a study of beta chain features in type 1 diabetes. Whole-study findings and limits: Among all four CD4+ subsets, Type 1 diabetes patients had TCRB CDR3s that were moderately but significantly shorter.

No antigens are known for them. cDNA synthesis used the whole RNA isolate, giving expressed TCRB sequences. Sequenced by immunoSEQ multiplex PCR; TCRdb stores in-frame clones only, minus some. The repertoire holds about 660,000 clones, with about an eighth as singletons. Sequencing was carried out using naive CD4+ T cells from blood. These receptors were collected from a man younger than 35 with type 1 diabetes.

V and J are TRBV6-1 and TRBJ2-6, with a possible D match to TRBD2 (7 bases). V was trimmed by 5 bases and J by 2 bases, leaving 10 bases between them. Germline V gene sequence: CDR1 MNHNS, CDR2 SASEGT. The CDR3 runs to 15 residues. Here the CDR3 reads CASSRGAAGANVLTF. The CDR3 DNA follows: TGTGCCAGCAGTCGGGGGGCAGCTGGGGCCAACGTCCTGACTTTC.

This clone has only one observation. The V gene is TRBV6-1, the J gene TRBJ1-1; the D is unclear. Germline lookup yields CDR1 MNHNS and CDR2 SASEGT. The CDR3 loop spans 13 amino acids. Between the trimmed V and J ends, which lost 11 bases and 1 base, there was a span of 14 bases. Here the CDR3 DNA reads TGTGCCCTTAGATCCGGGAGGAACACTGAAGCTTTCTTT. This encodes CALRSGRNTEAFF.

The chain employs TRBV30 and TRBJ2-5; D may be TRBD1 (5 bases). The germline gives CDR1 GTSNPN, CDR2 SVGIG (reference sequence). The CDR3 loop spans 11 amino acids. The germline V and J ends were trimmed by 0 bases and 7 bases, with 6 bases remaining between them. The CDR3 DNA reads TGTGCCTGGAGTGTACAGGTGACCCAGTACTTC. This sequence encodes CAWSVQVTQYF.